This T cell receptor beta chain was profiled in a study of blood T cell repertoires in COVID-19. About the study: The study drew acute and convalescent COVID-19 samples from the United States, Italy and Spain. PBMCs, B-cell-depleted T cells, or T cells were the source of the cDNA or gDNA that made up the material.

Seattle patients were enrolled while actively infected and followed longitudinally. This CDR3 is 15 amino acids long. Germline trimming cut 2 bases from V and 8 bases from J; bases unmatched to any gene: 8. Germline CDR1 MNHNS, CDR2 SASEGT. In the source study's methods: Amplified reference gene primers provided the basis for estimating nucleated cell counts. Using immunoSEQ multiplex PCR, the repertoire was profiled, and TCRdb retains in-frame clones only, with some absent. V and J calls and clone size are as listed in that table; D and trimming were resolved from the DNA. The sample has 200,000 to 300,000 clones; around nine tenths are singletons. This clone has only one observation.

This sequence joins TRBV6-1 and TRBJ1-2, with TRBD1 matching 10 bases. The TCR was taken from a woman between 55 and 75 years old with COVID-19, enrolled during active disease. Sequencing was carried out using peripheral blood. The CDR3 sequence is CASSELVGTGEGYTF. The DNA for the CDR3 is TGTGCCAGCAGTGAACTAGTCGGGACAGGGGAGGGCTACACCTTC.